Each of the 19 T cell receptor beta chains below was sequenced from the same sample in a study of Graves' ophthalmopathy and Graves' hyperthyroidism. RNA transcripts were the template, and TCR beta CDR3 regions were amplified from them. Following a first-round RT-PCR that used HTBI primers, a second-round multiplex PCR was carried out. TCRdb recomputed calls from the multiplex PCR reads with MiXCR, one row per CDR3 protein. This table holds about 1.2 million distinct CDR3 sequences, approximately 35% found once. Sequences were obtained from peripheral blood or thyroid tissue (not recorded which). The receptors come from an adult man with Graves' hyperthyroidism.

This clonotype has only a few counts. The chain uses TRBV2 and TRBJ1-5; 9 nucleotides align to TRBD1. The CDR3 consists of 16 residues. V shed 5 bases and J 6 bases; nucleotides not matched to a gene: 11. The germline CDR1 and CDR2 sequences are SNHLY and FYNNEI. In DNA, the CDR3 is TGTGCCAGCAGTTACCCGGGACAGGGACACAGTCAGCCCCAGCATTTT. Residues: CASSYPGQGHSQPQHF.

The rearrangement uses TRBV12-3 or TRBV12-4 and TRBJ2-5, with 13 nucleotides matching TRBD2. There are 22 residues in the CDR3. V lost 6 bases to trimming and J lost 1 base; unmatched junction nucleotides: 23. This chain's CDR3 is CASSQPRSGTSGDKNPQETQYF. The CDR3 DNA reads TGTGCCAGCAGCCAGCCTCGATCCGGGACTAGCGGGGATAAAAATCCCCAAGAGACCCAGTACTTC.

In this sample, this clonotype turned up many times. The chain carries TRBV7-9 and TRBJ2-7; D is perhaps TRBD1 or TRBD2 (5 bases each). Deletions cut 7 bases from V and 4 bases from J, with 14 bases between. The CDR3 loop spans 13 amino acids. Germline values: CDR1 SEHNR, CDR2 FQNEAQ (reference sequence). CDR3 sequence reads: CASIPEGEYEQYF. The CDR3 nucleotides are TGTGCCAGCATCCCGGAAGGGGAGTACGAGCAGTACTTC.

CDR3 amino acids: CASSIAGAYEHF. The CDR3 nucleotides read TGTGCCAGCAGTATAGCGGGAGCCTACGAGCATTTT. The rearrangement joins TRBV2 to TRBJ1-5; D is ambiguous. V shed 5 bases and J shed 14 bases, with 16 bases lying between them. The CDR3 length is 12 residues. Germline CDR1 is SNHLY and CDR2 is FYNNEI.

This clonotype was observed many times. In DNA, the CDR3 is TGTGCCAGCAGCTTAGCGGTGGACAGGGCAACCTACGAGCAGTACTTC. Its protein is CASSLAVDRATYEQYF. The chain employs TRBV7-2 and TRBJ2-7; 8 bases align to TRBD1. CDR1 and CDR2 (germline): SGHTA, FQGNSA. The V gene end was trimmed by 0 bases and the J gene end by 2 bases; junction bases not matched to a gene: 6. This CDR3 contains 16 residues.

This clonotype came up a few times. The chain has TRBV7-8 and TRBJ1-4; 11 bases are a match to TRBD1. The CDR3 runs 17 residues. V was pared by 7 bases and J by 10 bases, with 17 bases of the junction left unmatched. Germline CDR1 reads SGHVS; CDR2 reads FQNEAQ. This CDR3 is CASNPFGQGAPRGKLFF. The CDR3, as DNA: TGTGCCAGCAACCCCTTCGGACAGGGGGCGCCTCGGGGAAAACTGTTTTTT. The full variable domain, completed using reference TRBV7-8 and TRBJ1-4, is GAGVSQSPRYKVAKRGQDVALRCDPISGHVSLFWYQQALGQGPEFLTYFQNEAQLDKSGLPSDRFFAERPEGSVSTLKIQRTQQEDSAVYLCASNPFGQGAPRGKLFFGSGTQLSVL.

As for this clonotype: The junction shows a germline mismatch at one end, possibly a read error. The chain uses TRBV25-1 and TRBJ1-6; D perhaps matches TRBD1 (5 bases). CDR3 length: 14 amino acids. Germline assignment: CDR1 MGHDK and CDR2 SYGVNS. The CDR3 loop reads CATSAGGADSPLRF. CDR3 DNA sequence: TGTGCCACCAGCGCCGGCGGGGCAGATTCACCCCTCCGCTTT.

The chain links TRBV28 to TRBJ2-7; perhaps TRBD1 as D (6 bases). CDR3 length: 14 amino acids. Trimming removed 5 bases from V and 3 bases from J, with 14 bases in between. Germline assignment: CDR1 MDHEN and CDR2 SYDVKM. The CDR3 loop reads CASSPRTVLYEQYF. In DNA, the CDR3 is TGTGCCAGCAGTCCCCGGACAGTACTCTACGAGCAGTACTTC.

This clonotype occurred many times. The J gene is TRBJ2-7, the V gene TRBV29-1, with 8 bases fitting TRBD2. The ends lost 5 bases at V and 7 bases at J; junction bases unmatched: 13. CDR1 is SQVTM, CDR2 ANQGSEA, per germline. The CDR3 has 14 amino acids. The CDR3 DNA reads as TGCAGCGTTTCTTCCGGCGGGAGGACTTGGGAGCAGTACTTC. Translating gives CSVSSGGRTWEQYF.

The rearrangement links TRBV7-8 to TRBJ2-5; D may be TRBD1 or TRBD2 (5 bases each). V was pared by 5 bases and J by 4 bases, with 14 bases between. This CDR3 is built from 14 residues. The germline V gene has CDR1 SGHVS and CDR2 FQNEAQ. CDR3 nucleotides: TGTGCCAGCAGCCTATCCCGGGACCGAGAGACCCAGTACTTC. This codes for CASSLSRDRETQYF.

The table lists this clonotype with a few counts. J is TRBJ1-1 and V is TRBV7-2; TRBD1 aligns across 7 bases. The V gene's germline CDR1 is SGHTA and CDR2 FQGNSA. CDR3 size: 19 residues. After removal of 5 bases from V and 3 bases from J, the junction contained 21 bases not matched to a gene. CDR3 nucleotide sequence: TGTGCCAGCAGCGCTCCAAAATTCCCCGGACAGGTGGGGGACACTGAAGCTTTCTTT. It translates to CASSAPKFPGQVGDTEAFF.

In this sample, this clonotype turned up a few times. The chain joins TRBV20-1 to TRBJ2-2, with D perhaps TRBD1 (6 bases). CDR3 length: 15 amino acids. The V gene's germline CDR1 is DFQATT and CDR2 SNEGSKA (reference sequence). V dropped 0 bases and J dropped 2 bases, with 10 bases sitting between them. Here the CDR3 DNA reads TGCAGTGCTAGAGAGAGGGGGTTAAACACCGGGGAGCTGTTTTTT. Amino acids: CSARERGLNTGELFF.

In the case of this clonotype: This clone may be a read error of a much larger clone one base away. The V call is TRBV12-3 or TRBV12-4, the J call TRBJ2-7; D is unresolved. CDR3 length: 13 amino acids. CDR3 sequence: CANSFGLLYEQYF. The CDR3, as DNA: TGTGCCAACAGTTTTGGCTTGTTGTACGAGCAGTACTTC.

This clonotype has a count of ten or more. The rearrangement uses TRBV10-2 and TRBJ1-6; 11 nucleotides line up with TRBD1. Germline V gene lookup returns CDR1 WSHSY and CDR2 SAAADI. CDR3 length equals 16 residues. V was pared by 4 bases and J by 10 bases, with 9 bases of the junction left unmatched. CDR3 coding DNA: TGCGCCAGCAGTGGTCGGGACAGGGGGTTTGAGTCACCCCTCCACTTT. Amino acids: CASSGRDRGFESPLHF.

The table lists this clonotype with a few counts. The rearrangement links TRBV6-5 to TRBJ2-5; D gene uncertain. Deletions cut 0 bases from V and 0 bases from J, with 8 bases between. In germline, CDR1 is MNHEY, CDR2 SVGAGI. The CDR3 is made up of 15 amino acids. CDR3 sequence reads: CASSYSAAYQETQYF. The CDR3, as DNA: TGTGCCAGCAGTTACTCGGCAGCATACCAAGAGACCCAGTACTTC.

In this sample, this clonotype turned up many times. The chain combines TRBV7-8 with TRBJ2-5; D unresolved. The CDR3 loop spans 13 amino acids. The V end lost 6 bases, the J end lost 0 bases, and 8 bases lay between the germline ends. Germline lookup yields CDR1 SGHVS and CDR2 FQNEAQ. CDR3 DNA sequence: TGTGCCAGCAGGCTACGTGACCAAGAGACCCAGTACTTC. This gives the protein CASRLRDQETQYF.

This clonotype has ten or more counts. The rearrangement links TRBV12-3 or TRBV12-4 to TRBJ1-5; possible D gene TRBD1, 5 bases. The CDR3 runs 16 residues. Trimming took 6 bases from V and 6 from J, leaving 21 bases between them. In nucleotides, the CDR3 is TGTGCCAGCAGCCCTTGGCAGGGCGGAGGGATTCAGCCCCAGCATTTT. It specifies CASSPWQGGGIQPQHF.

This rearrangement joins TRBV7-2 to TRBJ2-7; weak D call: TRBD2 (5 bases). Germline CDR1 SGHTA, CDR2 FQGNSA. Trimming took off 2 bases at V and 4 bases at J, with 12 bases between the two ends. The CDR3 has 14 residues. The chain's CDR3 is CASSLKVGLYEQYF. CDR3 in DNA: TGTGCCAGCAGCTTAAAAGTCGGACTTTACGAGCAGTACTTC. Full variable domain (missing parts from reference TRBV7-2 and TRBJ2-7): GAGVSQSPSNKVTEKGKDVELRCDPISGHTALYWYRQSLGQGLEFLIYFQGNSAPDKSGLPSDRFSAERTGGSVSTLTIQRTQQEDSAVYLCASSLKVGLYEQYFGPGTRLTVT.

As to this clonotype: A much larger clone lies a single base off, so this may be a read error. This chain uses TRBV20-1 with TRBJ2-7; possibly TRBD1 or TRBD2 for D (5 bases each). Germline V gene lookup returns CDR1 DFQATT and CDR2 SNEGSKA (reference sequence). The CDR3 length is 13 residues. Trimming removed 6 bases from V and 2 bases from J, with 14 bases in between. The CDR3 region is CSALGPIAYEQYF. The CDR3 DNA reads TGCAGTGCCCTGGGACCGATCGCCTACGAGCAGTACTTC.